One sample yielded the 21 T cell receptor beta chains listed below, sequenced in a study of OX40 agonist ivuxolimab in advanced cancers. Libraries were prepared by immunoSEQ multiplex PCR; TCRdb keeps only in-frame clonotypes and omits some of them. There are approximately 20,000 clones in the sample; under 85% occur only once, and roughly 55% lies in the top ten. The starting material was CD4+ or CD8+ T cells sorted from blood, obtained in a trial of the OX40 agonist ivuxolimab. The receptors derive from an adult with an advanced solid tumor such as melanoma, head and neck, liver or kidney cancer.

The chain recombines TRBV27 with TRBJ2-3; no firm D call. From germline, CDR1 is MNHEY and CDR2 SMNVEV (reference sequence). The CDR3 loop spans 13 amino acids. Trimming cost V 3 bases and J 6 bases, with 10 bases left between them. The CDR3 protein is CASSFGPLDTQYF. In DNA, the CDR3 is TGTGCCAGCAGTTTTGGCCCTTTGGATACGCAGTATTTT.

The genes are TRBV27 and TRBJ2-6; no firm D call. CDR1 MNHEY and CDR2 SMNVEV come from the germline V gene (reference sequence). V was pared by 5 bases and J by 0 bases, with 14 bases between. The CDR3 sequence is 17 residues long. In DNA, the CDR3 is TGTGCCAGCAGTCGACCAACAACGGTCTCTGGGGCCAACGTCCTGACTTTC. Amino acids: CASSRPTTVSGANVLTF.

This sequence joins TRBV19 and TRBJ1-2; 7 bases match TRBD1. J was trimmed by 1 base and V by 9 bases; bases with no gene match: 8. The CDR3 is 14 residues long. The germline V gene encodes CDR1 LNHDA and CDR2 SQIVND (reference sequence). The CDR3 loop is CASHLGQFNYGYTF. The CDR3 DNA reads TGTGCCAGCCACCTGGGACAGTTTAACTATGGCTACACCTTC.

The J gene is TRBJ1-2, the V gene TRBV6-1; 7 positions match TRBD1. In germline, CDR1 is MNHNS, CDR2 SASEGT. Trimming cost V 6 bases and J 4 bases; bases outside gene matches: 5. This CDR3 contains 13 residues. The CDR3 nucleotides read TGTGCCAGCAGCCTGGGACAGTCCTATGGCTACACCTTC. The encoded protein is CASSLGQSYGYTF.

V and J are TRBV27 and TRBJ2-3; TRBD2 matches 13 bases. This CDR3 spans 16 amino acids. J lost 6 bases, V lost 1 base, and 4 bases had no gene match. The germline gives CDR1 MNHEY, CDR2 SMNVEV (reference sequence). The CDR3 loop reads CASSLYTSGGADTQYF. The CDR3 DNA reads TGTGCCAGCAGTTTATACACTAGCGGGGGGGCGGATACGCAGTATTTT.

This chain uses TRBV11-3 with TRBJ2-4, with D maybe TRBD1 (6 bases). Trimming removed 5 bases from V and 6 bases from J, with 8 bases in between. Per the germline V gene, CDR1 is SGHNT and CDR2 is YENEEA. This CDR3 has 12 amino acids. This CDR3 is CASSQDRNIQYF. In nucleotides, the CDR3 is TGTGCCAGCAGCCAGGACAGAAACATTCAGTACTTC.

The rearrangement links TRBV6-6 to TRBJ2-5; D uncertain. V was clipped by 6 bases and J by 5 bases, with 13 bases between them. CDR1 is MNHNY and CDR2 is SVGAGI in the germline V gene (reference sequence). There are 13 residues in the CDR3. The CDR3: CASSRENHETQYF. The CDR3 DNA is TGTGCCAGCAGCCGAGAGAATCATGAGACCCAGTACTTC.

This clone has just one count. This chain's CDR3 is CASSSQSSPLHF. The CDR3 DNA is TGTGCCAGCAGCTCCCAATCATCACCCCTCCACTTT. This rearrangement joins TRBV13 to TRBJ1-6; D ambiguous. The CDR3 contains 12 residues. Trimming cost V 4 bases and J 10 bases, with 8 bases left between them. Germline loops: CDR1 PRHDT, CDR2 FYEKMQ (reference sequence).

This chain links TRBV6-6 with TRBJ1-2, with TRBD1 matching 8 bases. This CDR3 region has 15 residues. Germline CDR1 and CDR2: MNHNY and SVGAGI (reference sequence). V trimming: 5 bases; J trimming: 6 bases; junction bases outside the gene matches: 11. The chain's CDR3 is CASSRQGNPTNGYTF. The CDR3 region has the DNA TGTGCCAGCAGTCGACAGGGGAACCCAACAAATGGCTACACCTTC.

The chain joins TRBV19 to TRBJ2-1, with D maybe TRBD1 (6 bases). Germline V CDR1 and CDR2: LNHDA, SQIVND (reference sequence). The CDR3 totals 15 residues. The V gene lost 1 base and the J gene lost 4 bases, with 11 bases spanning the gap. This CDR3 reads CASSIVTGAYNEQFF. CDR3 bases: TGTGCCAGTAGTATAGTGACAGGAGCTTACAATGAGCAGTTCTTC.

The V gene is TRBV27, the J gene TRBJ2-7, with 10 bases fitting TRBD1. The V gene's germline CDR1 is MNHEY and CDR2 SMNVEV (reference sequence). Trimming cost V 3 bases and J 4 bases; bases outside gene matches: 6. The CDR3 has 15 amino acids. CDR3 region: CASSLGGTGAYEQYF. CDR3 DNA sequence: TGTGCCAGCAGTTTGGGTGGGACAGGGGCATACGAGCAGTACTTC.

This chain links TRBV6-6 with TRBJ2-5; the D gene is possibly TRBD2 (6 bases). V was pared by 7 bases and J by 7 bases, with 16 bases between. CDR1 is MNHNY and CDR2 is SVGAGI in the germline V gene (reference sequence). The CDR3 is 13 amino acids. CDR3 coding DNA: TGTGCCAGCAACCTCGGGGGTGCAGGGACCCAGTACTTC. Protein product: CASNLGGAGTQYF.

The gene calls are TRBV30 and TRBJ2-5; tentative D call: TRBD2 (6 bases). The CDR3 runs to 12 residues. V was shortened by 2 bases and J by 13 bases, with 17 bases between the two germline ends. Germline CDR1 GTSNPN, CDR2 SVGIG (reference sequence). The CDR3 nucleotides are TGTGCCTGGAGTTCGGTCGGGGAGGCGCTGTACTTC. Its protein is CAWSSVGEALYF.

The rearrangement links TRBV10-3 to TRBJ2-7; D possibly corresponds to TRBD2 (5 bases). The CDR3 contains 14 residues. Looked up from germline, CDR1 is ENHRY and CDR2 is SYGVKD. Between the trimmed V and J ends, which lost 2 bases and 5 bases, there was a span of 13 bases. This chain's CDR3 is CAISERESLHEQYF. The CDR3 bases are TGTGCCATCAGTGAGAGGGAGAGTCTGCACGAGCAGTACTTC.

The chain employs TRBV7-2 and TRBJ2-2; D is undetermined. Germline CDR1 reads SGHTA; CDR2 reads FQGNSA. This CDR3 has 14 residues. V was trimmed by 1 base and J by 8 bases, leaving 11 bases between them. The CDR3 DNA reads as TGTGCCAGCAGCTTAGGAGGCAGCACGGGGGAGCTGTTTTTT. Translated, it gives CASSLGGSTGELFF. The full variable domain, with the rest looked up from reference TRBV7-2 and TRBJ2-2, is GAGVSQSPSNKVTEKGKDVELRCDPISGHTALYWYRQSLGQGLEFLIYFQGNSAPDKSGLPSDRFSAERTGGSVSTLTIQRTQQEDSAVYLCASSLGGSTGELFFGEGSRLTVL.

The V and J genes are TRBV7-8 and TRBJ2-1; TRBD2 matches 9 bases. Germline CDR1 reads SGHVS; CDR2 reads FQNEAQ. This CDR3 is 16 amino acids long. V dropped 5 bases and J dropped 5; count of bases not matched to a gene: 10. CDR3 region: CASSATASGEDNEQFF. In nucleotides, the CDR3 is TGTGCCAGCAGCGCTACGGCTAGCGGGGAAGACAATGAGCAGTTCTTC.

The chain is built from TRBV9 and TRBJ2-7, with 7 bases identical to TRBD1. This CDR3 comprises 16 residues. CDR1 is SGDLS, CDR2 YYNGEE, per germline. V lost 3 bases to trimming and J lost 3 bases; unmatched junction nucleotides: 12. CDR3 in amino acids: CASSATQGDPIYEQYF. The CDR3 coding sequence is TGTGCCAGCAGCGCGACCCAGGGGGATCCCATCTACGAGCAGTACTTC. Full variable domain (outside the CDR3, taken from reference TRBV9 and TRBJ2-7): DSGVTQTPKHLITATGQRVTLRCSPRSGDLSVYWYQQSLDQGLQFLIQYYNGEERAKGNILERFSAQQFPDLHSELNLSSLELGDSALYFCASSATQGDPIYEQYFGPGTRLTVT.

The CDR3 coding sequence is TGTGCCAGCAGTAGCAGGGGGCAAGGGTCCTACAATGAGCAGTTCTTC. Amino acid sequence: CASSSRGQGSYNEQFF. The chain combines TRBV28 with TRBJ2-1; 8 bases fit TRBD1. The germline V gene encodes CDR1 MDHEN and CDR2 SYDVKM. V shed 5 bases, J shed 1 base, and the junction held 7 bases outside the gene matches. The CDR3 is made up of 16 amino acids.

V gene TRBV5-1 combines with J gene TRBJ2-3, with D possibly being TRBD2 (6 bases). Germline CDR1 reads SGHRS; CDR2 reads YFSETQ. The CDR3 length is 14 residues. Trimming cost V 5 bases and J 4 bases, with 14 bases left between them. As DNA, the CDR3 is TGCGCCAGCAGGCTGTGGGGGGTCGCAGATACGCAGTATTTT. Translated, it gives CASRLWGVADTQYF. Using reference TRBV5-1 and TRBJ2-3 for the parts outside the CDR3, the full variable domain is KAGVTQTPRYLIKTRGQQVTLSCSPISGHRSVSWYQQTPGQGLQFLFEYFSETQRNKGNFPGRFSGRQFSNSRSEMNVSTLELGDSALYLCASRLWGVADTQYFGPGTRLTVL.

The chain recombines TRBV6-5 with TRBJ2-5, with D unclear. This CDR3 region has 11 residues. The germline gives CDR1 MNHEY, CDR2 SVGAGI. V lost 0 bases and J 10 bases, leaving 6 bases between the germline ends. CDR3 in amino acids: CASSYSAHQYF. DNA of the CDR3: TGTGCCAGCAGTTACTCAGCGCACCAGTACTTC.

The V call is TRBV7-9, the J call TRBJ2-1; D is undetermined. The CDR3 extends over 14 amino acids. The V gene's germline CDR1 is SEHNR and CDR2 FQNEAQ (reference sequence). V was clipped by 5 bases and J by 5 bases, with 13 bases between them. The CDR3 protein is CASSASYGDNEQFF. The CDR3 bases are TGTGCCAGCAGCGCTTCCTACGGCGACAATGAGCAGTTCTTC.